This TCR beta chain emerged from a study of T cell responses to AZD1222 COVID-19 vaccine. Study outcomes and limitations: The span of vaccine-associated CD4 TCRs extended across spike, with dominance at 160-218 and 743-854. Without day 14 samples, only post-peak T cell repertoires were studied. Variant regions that are unmutated are reportedly the target of nearly half of spike-specific TCRs.

V was clipped by 0 bases and J by 5 bases, with 24 bases between them. The CDR3 has 19 amino acids. Germline loops: CDR1 LGHDT, CDR2 YNNKEL (reference sequence). Details on this clone: Its antigen is still unknown.

The assay was immunoSEQ multiplex PCR, and TCRdb's table has in-frame clones only and misses some. The table has 82,000 or so clones, 85% to 95% seen once. The chain joins TRBV3-1 (or the pseudogene TRBV3-2) to TRBJ2-3; perhaps TRBD2 as D (6 bases). The clonotype was recovered from an adult in good health. Sequenced here: peripheral blood, sampled on day 0 of AZD1222 vaccination. CDR3 in DNA: TGTGCCAGCAGCCAAGATGTCGGATCCAGGGAGGAATACAGAGATACGCAGTATTTT. Its protein product is CASSQDVGSREEYRDTQYF.